Listed here are 19 T cell receptor beta chains from one sample, sequenced in a study of CD4 T cells in relation to SARS-CoV-2 and coronaviruses. Libraries were prepared by immunoSEQ multiplex PCR; TCRdb keeps only in-frame clonotypes and omits some of them. The sample shows 35,000 to 40,000 clones, around nine tenths of them seen only once. Sequenced sample: memory CD4+ T cells from PBMCs. The receptors shown here come from an adult with COVID-19.

V gene TRBV5-1 combines with J gene TRBJ1-2, with 7 bases matching TRBD1. V lost 0 bases to trimming and J lost 8 bases; unmatched junction nucleotides: 4. Per germline, CDR1 SGHRS and CDR2 YFSETQ. This CDR3 spans 13 amino acids. The CDR3 region is CASSLGQGDGYTF. DNA of the CDR3: TGCGCCAGCAGCTTGGGGCAGGGGGACGGCTACACCTTC.

The J gene is TRBJ2-3, the V gene TRBV6-2 or TRBV6-3; TRBD2 aligns across 12 bases. CDR3 length: 16 amino acids. V was pared by 2 bases and J by 4 bases, with 4 bases of the junction left unmatched. CDR1 is MNHEY, CDR2 SVGEGT, per germline. CDR3 nucleotide sequence: TGTGCCAGCAGTTACAAGACTAGCGGGGGCTCAGATACGCAGTATTTT. Translated, it gives CASSYKTSGGSDTQYF.

The chain employs TRBV9 and TRBJ2-3; tentatively, D is TRBD2 (5 bases). V was shortened by 6 bases and J by 2 bases, with 10 bases between the two germline ends. CDR1 is SGDLS, CDR2 YYNGEE, per germline. CDR3 size: 13 residues. CDR3 sequence reads: CASTTGNTDTQYF. The CDR3 bases are TGTGCCAGCACCACGGGGAACACAGATACGCAGTATTTT. Full variable domain (remainder filled in from reference TRBV9 and TRBJ2-3): DSGVTQTPKHLITATGQRVTLRCSPRSGDLSVYWYQQSLDQGLQFLIQYYNGEERAKGNILERFSAQQFPDLHSELNLSSLELGDSALYFCASTTGNTDTQYFGPGTRLTVL.

V usage is TRBV18 and J usage is TRBJ2-2, with D perhaps TRBD1 (5 bases). This CDR3 comprises 13 residues. Germline V gene sequence: CDR1 KGHSH, CDR2 LQKENI. Trimming took off 3 bases at V and 7 bases at J, with 9 bases between the two ends. In DNA, the CDR3 is TGTGCCAGCTCACCCAGGGAATTCGGGGAGCTGTTTTTT. Protein product: CASSPREFGELFF.

This clone was seen only a few times. The gene calls are TRBV19 and TRBJ2-1; 9 bases are a match to TRBD1. The germline V gene encodes CDR1 LNHDA and CDR2 SQIVND (reference sequence). Germline trimming cut 3 bases from V and 9 bases from J; bases unmatched to any gene: 6. CDR3 length: 14 residues. The chain's CDR3 is CASSIRDRVSEQFF. As DNA, the CDR3 is TGTGCCAGTAGTATCCGGGACAGGGTTAGTGAGCAGTTCTTC.

The gene calls are TRBV4-1 and TRBJ2-5, with TRBD1 as a possible D gene (5 bases). Germline-derived CDR1 and CDR2 are MGHRA and YSYEKL. The CDR3 is 13 residues long. Trimming cost V 1 base and J 5 bases, with 8 bases left between them. The CDR3 loop is CASSQGQLETQYF. CDR3 sequence (DNA): TGCGCCAGCAGCCAAGGACAGCTGGAGACCCAGTACTTC.

The CDR3 DNA sequence: TGTGCCAGTATGGAGAGGGGGTCCTTAAATGAAAAACTGTTTTTT. Translating it yields CASMERGSLNEKLFF. This chain joins TRBV19 and TRBJ1-4, with D perhaps matching TRBD1 (6 bases). V was clipped by 7 bases and J by 5 bases, with 17 bases between them. The length of the CDR3 is 15 residues. Germline V gene lookup returns CDR1 LNHDA and CDR2 SQIVND (reference sequence).

The J gene is TRBJ2-3, the V gene TRBV27, with D unclear. The V and J ends lost 4 bases and 0 bases respectively, with 2 bases between them. The CDR3 totals 12 residues. In germline, CDR1 is MNHEY, CDR2 SMNVEV (reference sequence). CDR3 loop: CASSYSTDTQYF. The CDR3 DNA is TGTGCCAGCAGTTATAGCACAGATACGCAGTATTTT.

The V gene is TRBV5-1, the J gene TRBJ1-2; the D is unclear. The CDR3 is made up of 17 amino acids. The V end was cut by 0 bases, the J end by 4 bases, with 19 bases between. Germline CDR1 is SGHRS and CDR2 is YFSETQ. The CDR3, as DNA: TGCGCCAGCAGCTTGGATGGGGTTGGGAGGGCGACCTATGGCTACACCTTC. It translates to CASSLDGVGRATYGYTF. Full variable domain (remainder filled in from reference TRBV5-1 and TRBJ1-2): KAGVTQTPRYLIKTRGQQVTLSCSPISGHRSVSWYQQTPGQGLQFLFEYFSETQRNKGNFPGRFSGRQFSNSRSEMNVSTLELGDSALYLCASSLDGVGRATYGYTFGSGTRLTVV.

Written as DNA, the CDR3 is TGTGCCAGCAGCTTAGAGCGGCAGGGTCAGCCCCAGCATTTT. Translated, it gives CASSLERQGQPQHF. V gene TRBV11-2 combines with J gene TRBJ1-5, with a possible D match to TRBD1 (5 bases). Trimming took off 0 bases at V and 6 bases at J, with 9 bases between the two ends. The CDR3 has 14 residues. Per the germline V gene, CDR1 is SGHAT and CDR2 is FQNNGV. Together with reference TRBV11-2 and TRBJ1-5, the CDR3 gives the full variable domain: EAGVAQSPRYKIIEKRQSVAFWCNPISGHATLYWYQQILGQGPKLLIQFQNNGVVDDSQLPKDRFSAERLKGVDSTLKIQPAKLEDSAVYLCASSLERQGQPQHFGDGTRLSIL.

The chain joins TRBV11-3 to TRBJ1-5; D possibly corresponds to TRBD1 (6 bases). CDR1 is SGHNT and CDR2 is YENEEA in the germline V gene. The CDR3 runs 15 residues. Trimming took off 1 base at V and 3 bases at J, with 10 bases between the two ends. CDR3 residues: CASSLGGQNNQPQHF. DNA of the CDR3: TGTGCCAGCAGCTTAGGCGGACAGAACAATCAGCCCCAGCATTTT.

The chain has TRBV6-5 and TRBJ1-1, with unresolved D. The CDR3 runs to 15 residues. Trimming removed 8 bases at V and 4 bases at J, with 20 bases between. Germline V gives CDR1 MNHEY, CDR2 SVGAGI. This chain's CDR3 is CASASGRAGSTEAFF. The CDR3 region has the DNA TGTGCCAGCGCCAGCGGGAGGGCGGGAAGCACTGAAGCTTTCTTT.

On this clone: In the same sample, other DNA sequences code for this CDR3. V usage is TRBV29-1 and J usage is TRBJ1-2, with D unclear. V was pared by 4 bases and J by 8 bases, with 11 bases between. The CDR3 consists of 11 residues. Germline CDR1 SQVTM, CDR2 ANQGSEA. The CDR3 bases are TGCAGCGTTGGGGGTGTGGGGGGCTACACCTTC. Translating it yields CSVGGVGGYTF.

The gene calls are TRBV6-1 and TRBJ1-5; no reliable D call. Deletions cut 1 base from V and 6 bases from J, with 13 bases between. Germline lookup yields CDR1 MNHNS and CDR2 SASEGT. This CDR3 is built from 15 residues. The CDR3 DNA is TGTGCCAGCAGTGAAGTGGGCCGAGGAGGTCAGCCCCAGCATTTT. Its protein is CASSEVGRGGQPQHF.

The CDR3 here is CASSLFGGAQETQYF. For the CDR3, the DNA is TGCGCCAGCAGCTTGTTCGGGGGGGCCCAGGAGACCCAGTACTTC. This rearrangement joins TRBV5-1 to TRBJ2-5; 8 nucleotides align to TRBD2. The trim removed 1 base at V and 5 bases at J, leaving 7 bases unmatched. CDR1 is SGHRS and CDR2 is YFSETQ in the germline V gene. This CDR3 has 15 amino acids.

The rearrangement uses TRBV27 and TRBJ1-1; TRBD1 is a possible D gene (5 bases). Trimming stripped 3 bases from V and 5 bases from J, with 16 bases between. Germline CDR1 and CDR2: MNHEY and SMNVEV (reference sequence). The CDR3 contains 15 residues. The DNA for the CDR3 is TGTGCCAGCAGTTTCTCCACGGGGGGAGGGACTGAAGCTTTCTTT. It codes for CASSFSTGGGTEAFF.

The V gene is TRBV27, the J gene TRBJ2-2, with D possibly matching TRBD2 (5 bases). Trimming pared 0 bases from V and 0 bases from J, leaving 14 bases between. The CDR3 has 18 residues. Germline V gives CDR1 MNHEY, CDR2 SMNVEV (reference sequence). CDR3 nucleotides: TGTGCCAGCAGTTTATCGCCGACGGGAAATGCGAACACCGGGGAGCTGTTTTTT. Translating it yields CASSLSPTGNANTGELFF.

The chain couples TRBV27 to TRBJ2-3, with TRBD2 matching 11 bases. After removal of 6 bases from V and 5 bases from J, the junction contained 13 bases not matched to a gene. CDR3 length equals 17 residues. CDR1 is MNHEY, CDR2 SMNVEV, per germline (reference sequence). The CDR3 DNA follows: TGTGCCAGCAGCGCCAGAGGGGTAGCGGGGGGGGTAGATACGCAGTATTTT. This gives the protein CASSARGVAGGVDTQYF.

The chain recombines TRBV6-7 with TRBJ2-1; D is unresolved. TRBV6-7 is given ORF status, its function remaining uncertain. The length of the CDR3 is 15 residues. V lost 2 bases, J lost 5 bases, and 13 bases lay in between. Written as DNA, the CDR3 is TGTGCCAGCAGTTACAGTCTGGACCGGGACAATGAGCAGTTCTTC. It specifies CASSYSLDRDNEQFF.